The entry that follows covers one TCR beta chain sequence. Generated by immunoSEQ multiplex PCR, the TCRdb table keeps only in-frame clones and is missing some. The table includes around 80,000 clones, roughly 91% detected once. V was trimmed by 5 bases and J by 5 bases, leaving 16 bases between them. The CDR3 is 14 residues long. Germline CDR1 SGHNT, CDR2 YYREEE (reference sequence). The sample originates from a study of blood T cell repertoires in COVID-19. This chain connects TRBV5-4 to TRBJ2-5, with D perhaps matching TRBD1 (5 bases). Sequenced material: peripheral blood. The source is a man aged 55 to 69 with acute or convalescent COVID-19. CDR3 residues: CASSKAGFWETQYF. CDR3 in DNA: TGTGCCAGCAGTAAGGCAGGGTTTTGGGAGACCCAGTACTTC.